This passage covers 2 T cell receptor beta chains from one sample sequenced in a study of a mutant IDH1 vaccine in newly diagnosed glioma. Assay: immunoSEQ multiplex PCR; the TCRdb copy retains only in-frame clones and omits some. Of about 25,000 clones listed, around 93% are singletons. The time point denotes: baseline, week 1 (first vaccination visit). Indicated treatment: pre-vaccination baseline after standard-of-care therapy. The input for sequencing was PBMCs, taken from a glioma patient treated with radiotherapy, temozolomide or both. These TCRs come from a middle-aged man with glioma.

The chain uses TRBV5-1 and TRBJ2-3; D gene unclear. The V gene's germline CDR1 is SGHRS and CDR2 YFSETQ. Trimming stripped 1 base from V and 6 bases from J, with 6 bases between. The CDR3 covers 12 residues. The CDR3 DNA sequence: TGCGCCAGCAGCTTGATAGGGGATACGCAGTATTTT. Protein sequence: CASSLIGDTQYF.

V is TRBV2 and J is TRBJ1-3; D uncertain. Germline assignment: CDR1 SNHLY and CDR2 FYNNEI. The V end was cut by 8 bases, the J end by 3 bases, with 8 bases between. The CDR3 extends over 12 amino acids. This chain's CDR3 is CASHSFGNTIYF. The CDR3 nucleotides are TGTGCCAGCCATTCATTTGGAAACACCATATATTTT.